This TCR beta chain stems from a study of T cells after yellow fever vaccination. Study results and caveats: Weaker, the secondary response had a peak occurring faster, on day 5 versus 15.

Germline V gene data show CDR1 as MRHNA and CDR2 as SNTAGT. Trimming removed 3 bases at V and 0 bases at J, with 10 bases between. The CDR3 totals 15 residues. At least ten counts were recorded for this clonotype. No antigen is known for it. A universal primer site and UMIs were added as TCR cDNA was made by 5'RACE template switching. MiXCR, applied by TCRdb to the 5' RACE reads, yields one record per CDR3 protein. Of about 310,000 distinct CDR3 sequences listed, around 4% were seen once; the top ten hold around a quarter. The sample consisted of PBMCs, taken on the day of the yellow fever booster vaccination. The clonotype was recovered from a man aged 18 to 29 who received the YFV17D yellow fever vaccine. The gene calls are TRBV6-4 and TRBJ2-3, with a weak D call TRBD2 (5 bases). The CDR3 spells CASSEEGSSTDTQYF. CDR3 in DNA: TGTGCCAGCAGTGAAGAGGGATCTAGCACAGATACGCAGTATTTT.